Presented here are 10 T cell receptor beta chains from one specimen sequenced in a study of molecular identifiers for immune sequencing clone quantification. TCRdb re-called the PCR reads through MiXCR, storing one row per CDR3 protein. The sample holds a few hundred thousand distinct CDR3 sequences, over 20% seen once. What was sequenced was naive CD8+ T cells from blood, with Jurkat cell RNA spiked in. Subset in this sample: FACS-sorted CD8+CD4-CCR7+CD45RA+ naive T cells. These receptors originate from a human donor in good health. Some libraries in this study had Jurkat cell RNA spiked in.

For this clonotype: A single base separates this from a much larger clone, so it may be a read error. The chain recombines TRBV6-5 with TRBJ2-3; D ambiguous. CDR3 length equals 13 residues. Germline CDR1 MNHEY, CDR2 SVGAGI. Deletions cut 9 bases from V and 0 bases from J, with 10 bases between. CDR3 in amino acids: CASPKSSTDTQYF. The CDR3 bases are TGTGCCAGTCCCAAGAGTAGCACAGATACGCAGTATTTT.

A few counts support this clonotype. This CDR3 reads CASSVTAPADGYTF. The CDR3 DNA reads TGTGCCAGCAGTGTTACCGCCCCGGCGGATGGCTACACCTTC. V gene TRBV2 combines with J gene TRBJ1-2; D not resolved. In germline, CDR1 is SNHLY, CDR2 FYNNEI. The CDR3 loop spans 14 amino acids. V lost 4 bases and J lost 6, with 15 bases in between.

This clonotype was detected ten times or more. The chain uses TRBV12-3 or TRBV12-4 and TRBJ1-1; D unclear. This CDR3 contains 12 residues. The ends were cut back, 7 bases at V and 6 bases at J, with 12 bases in the middle. The CDR3, as DNA: TGTGCCAGCAATTTGGGGAATGCTGAAGCTTTCTTT. This encodes CASNLGNAEAFF.

V and J are TRBV19 and TRBJ1-2, with 8 bases aligning to TRBD1. The germline CDR1 and CDR2 sequences are LNHDA and SQIVND (reference sequence). Germline trimming cut 4 bases from V and 0 bases from J; bases unmatched to any gene: 7. CDR3 length equals 16 residues. CDR3 loop: CASSSAGGLANYGYTF. DNA for the CDR3: TGTGCCAGTAGTAGCGCAGGGGGCTTGGCTAACTATGGCTACACCTTC.

On this clonotype itself: Relative to the germline gene, one junction end is altered; a read error may explain this. V usage is TRBV7-9 and J usage is TRBJ2-1; TRBD2 matches at 14 bases. Germline lookup yields CDR1 SEHNR and CDR2 FQNEAQ (reference sequence). The CDR3 contains 20 residues. The CDR3 coding sequence is TGTGCCAGCAGCTTAGGTCGACTAGCGGGAGGGCTTAAATCCTACAATGGGCAGTTCTTC. Translation gives CASSLGRLAGGLKSYNGQFF. The full variable domain, in which reference TRBV7-9 and TRBJ2-1 provide the parts outside the CDR3, is DTGVSQNPRHKITKRGQNVTFRCDPISEHNRLYWYRQTLGQGPEFLTYFQNEAQLEKSRLLSDRFSAERPKGSFSTLEIQRTEQGDSAMYLCASSLGRLAGGLKSYNGQFFGPGTRLTVL.

At least ten counts were recorded for this clonotype. V is TRBV28 and J is TRBJ2-5; 7 bases line up with TRBD1. The CDR3 is made up of 15 amino acids. V shed 0 bases, J shed 4 bases, and the junction held 5 bases outside the gene matches. Germline V CDR1 and CDR2: MDHEN, SYDVKM. CDR3 sequence: CASSLWQGERETQYF. The DNA for the CDR3 is TGTGCCAGCAGTTTATGGCAGGGGGAGAGAGAGACCCAGTACTTC.

This clonotype was detected only a few times. The chain recombines TRBV7-6 with TRBJ2-7; D is perhaps TRBD2 (5 bases). CDR3 length: 14 residues. Germline V gene sequence: CDR1 SGHVS, CDR2 FNYEAQ. V was trimmed by 5 bases and J by 5 bases, leaving 16 bases between them. The CDR3 DNA reads TGTGCCAGCAGCGCGTCGGGGTTGTTCCACGAGCAGTACTTC. This encodes CASSASGLFHEQYF. The full variable domain, its missing parts supplied by reference TRBV7-6 and TRBJ2-7, is GAGVSQSPRYKVTKRGQDVALRCDPISGHVSLYWYRQALGQGPEFLTYFNYEAQQDKSGLPNDRFSAERPEGSISTLTIQRTEQRDSAMYRCASSASGLFHEQYFGPGTRLTVT.

V gene TRBV19 combines with J gene TRBJ2-1; the match to TRBD2 covers 7 bases. The CDR3 totals 14 residues. Germline values: CDR1 LNHDA, CDR2 SQIVND (reference sequence). The V gene end was trimmed by 5 bases and the J gene end by 4 bases; junction bases not matched to a gene: 5. Written as DNA, the CDR3 is TGTGCCAGTAGTCGGCTAGCGGAATACAATGAGCAGTTCTTC. Its translation is CASSRLAEYNEQFF.

Comments on this clonotype: This may be a read error: a much more frequent sequence differs by one nucleotide. The chain has TRBV6-5 and TRBJ2-5; 9 nucleotides line up with TRBD1. The CDR3 spans 14 residues. CDR1 is MNHEY, CDR2 SVGAGI, per germline. The CDR3 DNA follows: TGTGCCAGCAGTTATGGACAGGGGTTAGAGACCCAGTGCTTC. Translating it yields CASSYGQGLETQCF.

The chain joins TRBV28 to TRBJ2-7; D gene uncertain. Trimming left V 6 bases short and J 2 bases short, with 14 bases between. The CDR3 is 14 residues long. From germline, CDR1 is MDHEN and CDR2 SYDVKM. In DNA form, the CDR3 reads TGTGCCAGCAGCCACCTGGTGCAAACCTACGAGCAGTACTTC. Protein sequence: CASSHLVQTYEQYF. Looking up the rest from reference TRBV28 and TRBJ2-7 gives the full variable domain: DVKVTQSSRYLVKRTGEKVFLECVQDMDHENMFWYRQDPGLGLRLIYFSYDVKMKEKGDIPEGYSVSREKKERFSLILESASTNQTSMYLCASSHLVQTYEQYFGPGTRLTVT.